This TCR beta chain is from a study of cytomegalovirus exposure and HLA in healthy donors. Study-level background: Later, an analysis reported that the 130 or so validation repertoires had used the same platform as the approximately 680 first-cohort repertoires. General study results and limits: Associated with cytomegalovirus, according to the listing, were 150 to 200 TCR beta chains.

Using immunoSEQ multiplex PCR, the repertoire was profiled, and TCRdb retains in-frame clones only, with some absent. Of 100,000 to 150,000 clones listed, roughly 95% are singletons. To note about this clone: Antigen specificity is unknown.

V dropped 7 bases and J dropped 0 bases, with 22 bases sitting between them. Germline CDR1 and CDR2: LGHNT and FRNRAP. CDR3 length equals 18 residues. The donors were members of the validation cohort comprising over 90 subjects, separate from the roughly 600-subject first cohort. Sequencing was done on a sample of PBMCs. This clonotype was sampled from a man aged 18 to 30 in good health and CMV-seronegative. The rearrangement joins TRBV12-5 to TRBJ1-3, with D perhaps TRBD1 (5 bases). CDR3 amino acids: CASDRFTGGRVSGNTIYF. The DNA for the CDR3 is TGTGCTAGTGACCGATTTACGGGGGGGAGAGTCTCTGGAAACACCATATATTTT.